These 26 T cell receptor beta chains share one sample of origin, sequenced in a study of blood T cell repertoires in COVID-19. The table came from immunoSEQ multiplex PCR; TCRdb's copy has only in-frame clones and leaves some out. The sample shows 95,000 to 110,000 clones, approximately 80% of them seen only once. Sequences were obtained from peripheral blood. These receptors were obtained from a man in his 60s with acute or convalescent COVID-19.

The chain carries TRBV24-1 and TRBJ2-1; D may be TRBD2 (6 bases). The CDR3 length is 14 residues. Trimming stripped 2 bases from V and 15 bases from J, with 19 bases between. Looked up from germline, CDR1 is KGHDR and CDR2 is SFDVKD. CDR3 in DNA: TGTGCCACCAGTGATTCCAAAACCCCGGGACTCCCGTTCTTC. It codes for CATSDSKTPGLPFF.

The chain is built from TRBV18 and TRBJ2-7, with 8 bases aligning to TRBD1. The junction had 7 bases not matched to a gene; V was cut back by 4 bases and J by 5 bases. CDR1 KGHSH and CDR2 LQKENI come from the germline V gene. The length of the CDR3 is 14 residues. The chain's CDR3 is CASSRGQGSNEQYF. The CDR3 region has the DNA TGTGCCAGCTCACGAGGACAGGGTAGTAACGAGCAGTACTTC.

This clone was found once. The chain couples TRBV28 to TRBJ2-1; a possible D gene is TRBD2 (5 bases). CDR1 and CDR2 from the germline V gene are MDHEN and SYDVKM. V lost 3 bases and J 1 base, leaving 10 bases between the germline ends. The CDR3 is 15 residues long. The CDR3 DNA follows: TGTGCCAGCAGTTTTAACGGGGTGTCCTACAATGAGCAGTTCTTC. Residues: CASSFNGVSYNEQFF. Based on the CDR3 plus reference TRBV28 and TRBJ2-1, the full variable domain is DVKVTQSSRYLVKRTGEKVFLECVQDMDHENMFWYRQDPGLGLRLIYFSYDVKMKEKGDIPEGYSVSREKKERFSLILESASTNQTSMYLCASSFNGVSYNEQFFGPGTRLTVL.

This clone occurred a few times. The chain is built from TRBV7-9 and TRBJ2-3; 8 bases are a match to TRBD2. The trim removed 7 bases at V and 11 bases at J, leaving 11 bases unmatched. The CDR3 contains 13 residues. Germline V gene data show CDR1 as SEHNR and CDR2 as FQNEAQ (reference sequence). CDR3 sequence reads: CASTLGREGRQYF. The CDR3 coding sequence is TGTGCCAGCACCCTAGGACGGGAGGGGAGGCAGTATTTT.

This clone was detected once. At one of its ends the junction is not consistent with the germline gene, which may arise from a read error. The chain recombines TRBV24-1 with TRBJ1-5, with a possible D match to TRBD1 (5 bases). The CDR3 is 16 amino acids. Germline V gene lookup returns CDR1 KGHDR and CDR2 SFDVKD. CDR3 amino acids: CATSDLRGPSDQPQHF. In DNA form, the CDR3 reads TGTGCCACCAGTGATTTACGGGGACCTAGCGATCAGCCCCAGCATTTT.

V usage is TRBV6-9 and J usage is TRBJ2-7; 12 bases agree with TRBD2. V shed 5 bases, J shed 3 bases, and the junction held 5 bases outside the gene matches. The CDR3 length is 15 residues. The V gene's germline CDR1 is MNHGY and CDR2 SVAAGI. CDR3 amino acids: CASSEGLAGHYEQYF. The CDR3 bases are TGTGCCAGCAGTGAAGGACTAGCGGGACACTACGAGCAGTACTTC.

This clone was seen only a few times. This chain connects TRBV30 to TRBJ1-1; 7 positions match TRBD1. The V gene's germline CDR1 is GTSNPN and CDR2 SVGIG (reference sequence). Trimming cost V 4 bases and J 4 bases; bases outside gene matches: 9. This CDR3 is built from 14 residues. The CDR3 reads CAWKQGRFRTEAFF. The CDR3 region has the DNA TGTGCCTGGAAACAGGGGCGGTTCCGCACTGAAGCTTTCTTT.

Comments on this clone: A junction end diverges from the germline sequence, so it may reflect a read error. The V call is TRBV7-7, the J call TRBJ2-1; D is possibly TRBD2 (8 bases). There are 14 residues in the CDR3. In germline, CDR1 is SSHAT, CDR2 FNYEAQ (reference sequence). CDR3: CASSLAGTDNEQFF. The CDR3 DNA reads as TGTGCTAGCAGCTTAGCGGGGACAGACAATGAGCAGTTCTTC.

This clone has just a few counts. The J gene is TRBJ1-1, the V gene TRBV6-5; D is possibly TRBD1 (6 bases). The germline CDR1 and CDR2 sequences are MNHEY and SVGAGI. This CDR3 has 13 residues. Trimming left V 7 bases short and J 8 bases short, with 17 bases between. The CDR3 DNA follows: TGTGCCAGCACCAAGGGGCAGGGGTTGGAAGCTTTCTTT. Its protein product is CASTKGQGLEAFF.

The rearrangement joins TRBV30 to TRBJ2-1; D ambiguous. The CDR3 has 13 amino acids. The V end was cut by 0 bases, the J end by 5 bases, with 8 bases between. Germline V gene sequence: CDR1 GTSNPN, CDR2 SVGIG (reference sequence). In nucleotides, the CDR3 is TGTGCCTGGAGTGTTGGTTTAGACAATGAGCAGTTCTTC. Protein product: CAWSVGLDNEQFF.

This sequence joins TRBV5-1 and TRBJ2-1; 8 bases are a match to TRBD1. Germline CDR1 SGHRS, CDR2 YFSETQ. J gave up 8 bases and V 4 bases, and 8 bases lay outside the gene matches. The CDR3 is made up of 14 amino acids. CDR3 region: CASSPGQGGHEQFF. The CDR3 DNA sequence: TGCGCCAGCAGCCCCGGACAGGGAGGTCATGAGCAGTTCTTC.

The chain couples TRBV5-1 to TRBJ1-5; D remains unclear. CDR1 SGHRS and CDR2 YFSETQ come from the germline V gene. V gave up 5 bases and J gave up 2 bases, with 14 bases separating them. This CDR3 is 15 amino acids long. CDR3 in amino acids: CASRVGIQRNQPQHF. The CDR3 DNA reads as TGCGCCAGCAGGGTCGGTATACAGCGCAATCAGCCCCAGCATTTT.

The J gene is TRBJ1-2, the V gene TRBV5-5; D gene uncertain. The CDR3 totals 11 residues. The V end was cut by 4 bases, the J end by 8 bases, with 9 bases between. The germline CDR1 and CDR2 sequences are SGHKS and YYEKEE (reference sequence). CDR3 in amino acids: CASSKPGGYTF. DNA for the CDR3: TGTGCCAGCAGCAAACCCGGGGGCTACACCTTC.

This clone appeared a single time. The CDR3 sequence: CASSARNADNSPLHF. In DNA, the CDR3 is TGTGCCAGCAGCGCCCGTAACGCGGATAATTCACCCCTCCACTTT. The gene calls are TRBV9 and TRBJ1-6; D is uncertain. V was trimmed by 3 bases and J by 5 bases, leaving 12 bases between them. The CDR3 has 15 residues. The germline gives CDR1 SGDLS, CDR2 YYNGEE.

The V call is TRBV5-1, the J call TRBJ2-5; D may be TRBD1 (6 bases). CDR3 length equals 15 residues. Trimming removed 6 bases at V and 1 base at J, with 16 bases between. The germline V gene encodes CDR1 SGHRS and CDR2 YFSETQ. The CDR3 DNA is TGCGCCAGCACCCTGGGGGCGCAGGGCCAAGAGACCCAGTACTTC. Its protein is CASTLGAQGQETQYF. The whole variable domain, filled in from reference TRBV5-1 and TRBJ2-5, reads KAGVTQTPRYLIKTRGQQVTLSCSPISGHRSVSWYQQTPGQGLQFLFEYFSETQRNKGNFPGRFSGRQFSNSRSEMNVSTLELGDSALYLCASTLGAQGQETQYFGPGTRLLVL.

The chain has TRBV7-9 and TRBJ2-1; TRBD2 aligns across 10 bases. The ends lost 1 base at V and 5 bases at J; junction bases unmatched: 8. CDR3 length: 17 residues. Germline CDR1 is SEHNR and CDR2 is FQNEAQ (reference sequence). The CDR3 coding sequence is TGTGCCAGCAGCTTAGGGCGGAGCGGGAGGGCCCACAATGAGCAGTTCTTC. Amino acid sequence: CASSLGRSGRAHNEQFF. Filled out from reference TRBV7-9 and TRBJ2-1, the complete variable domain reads DTGVSQNPRHKITKRGQNVTFRCDPISEHNRLYWYRQTLGQGPEFLTYFQNEAQLEKSRLLSDRFSAERPKGSFSTLEIQRTEQGDSAMYLCASSLGRSGRAHNEQFFGPGTRLTVL.

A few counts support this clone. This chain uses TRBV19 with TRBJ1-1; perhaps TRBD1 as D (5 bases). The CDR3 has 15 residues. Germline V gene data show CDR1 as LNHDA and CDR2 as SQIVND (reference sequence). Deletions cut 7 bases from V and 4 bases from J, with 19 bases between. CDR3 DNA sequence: TGTGCCAGTAAACCCGGACAATGGGATTTCACTGAAGCTTTCTTT. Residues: CASKPGQWDFTEAFF.

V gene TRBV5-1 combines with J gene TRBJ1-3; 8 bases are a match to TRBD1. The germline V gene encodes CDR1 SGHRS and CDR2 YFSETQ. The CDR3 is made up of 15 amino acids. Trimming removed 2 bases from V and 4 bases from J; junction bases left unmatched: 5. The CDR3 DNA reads TGCGCCAGCAGCTTATCAGGGGGCGAGGGAAACACCATATATTTT. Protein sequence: CASSLSGGEGNTIYF.

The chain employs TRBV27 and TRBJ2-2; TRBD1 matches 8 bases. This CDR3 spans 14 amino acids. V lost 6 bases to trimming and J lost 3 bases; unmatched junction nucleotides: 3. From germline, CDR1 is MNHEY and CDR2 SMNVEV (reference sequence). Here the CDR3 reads CASSDRGDTGELFF. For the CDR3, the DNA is TGTGCCAGCAGCGACAGGGGTGACACCGGGGAGCTGTTTTTT.

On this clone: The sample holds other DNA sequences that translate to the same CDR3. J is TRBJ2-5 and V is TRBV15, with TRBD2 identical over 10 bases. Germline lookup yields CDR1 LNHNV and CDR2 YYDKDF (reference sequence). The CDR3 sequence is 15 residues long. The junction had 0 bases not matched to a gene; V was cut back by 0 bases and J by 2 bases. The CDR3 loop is CATSRELAGQETQYF. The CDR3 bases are TGTGCCACCAGCAGAGAACTAGCGGGGCAAGAGACCCAGTACTTC.

For the CDR3, the DNA is TGTGCCAGCCAACGGGGACAGGGGGACTACGAGCAGTACTTC. Translating it yields CASQRGQGDYEQYF. The chain recombines TRBV9 with TRBJ2-7, with 11 positions matching TRBD1. CDR1 and CDR2 from the germline V gene are SGDLS and YYNGEE. J was trimmed by 3 bases and V by 7 bases; bases with no gene match: 6. The CDR3 has 14 amino acids.

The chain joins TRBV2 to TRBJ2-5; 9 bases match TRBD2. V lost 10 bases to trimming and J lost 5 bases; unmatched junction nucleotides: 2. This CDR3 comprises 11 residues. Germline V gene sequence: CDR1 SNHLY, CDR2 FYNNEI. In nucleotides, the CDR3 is TGTGCCATTAGCGGGGGTGAGACCCAGTACTTC. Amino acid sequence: CAISGGETQYF.

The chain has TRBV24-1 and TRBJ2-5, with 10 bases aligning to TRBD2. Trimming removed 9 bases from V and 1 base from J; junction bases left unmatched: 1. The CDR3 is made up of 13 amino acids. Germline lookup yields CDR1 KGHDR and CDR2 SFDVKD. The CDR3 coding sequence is TGTGCCACCGCTAGCGGGGGCCAAGAGACCCAGTACTTC. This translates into CATASGGQETQYF.

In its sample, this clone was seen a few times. This CDR3 reads CASSPPSGGPGNTQYF. DNA of the CDR3: TGTGCCAGCAGCCCGCCTAGCGGGGGGCCGGGGAATACGCAGTATTTT. The genes are TRBV7-9 and TRBJ2-3; 11 bases line up with TRBD2. V shed 5 bases, J shed 7 bases, and the junction held 11 bases outside the gene matches. CDR3 size: 16 residues. Germline CDR1 is SEHNR and CDR2 is FQNEAQ (reference sequence).

CDR3 sequence (DNA): TGTGCCAGCAGCCAGAGGGAATACGAGCAGTACTTC. Residues: CASSQREYEQYF. This chain uses TRBV3-1 (or the pseudogene TRBV3-2) with TRBJ2-7; TRBD2 is a possible D gene (5 bases). The CDR3 has 12 residues. CDR1 and CDR2 (germline): LGHDT, YNNKEL (reference sequence). The V and J ends lost 3 bases and 4 bases respectively, with 7 bases between them.

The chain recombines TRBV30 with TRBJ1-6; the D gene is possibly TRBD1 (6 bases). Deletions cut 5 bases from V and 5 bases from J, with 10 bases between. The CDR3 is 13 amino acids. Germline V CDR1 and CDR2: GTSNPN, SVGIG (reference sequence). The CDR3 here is CAWQQGHNSPLHF. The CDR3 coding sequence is TGTGCCTGGCAACAGGGCCATAATTCACCCCTCCACTTT.